This T cell receptor beta chain was identified during a study of OX40 agonist ivuxolimab in advanced cancers. For the study at large: Dose-escalation subjects each had hepatocellular carcinoma, melanoma, renal cell or head and neck cancer. Partial responses occurred in Three dose-escalation patients, one with hepatocellular carcinoma and two with cutaneous melanoma.

TCRdb's table, derived via immunoSEQ multiplex PCR, lists solely in-frame clones and lacks some. The repertoire holds about 53,000 clones, with 65% to 85% as singletons. Study observations and caveats: Low normalized T-cell clonal expansion was additionally recorded for some nonresponders.

To note about this clone: Antigen: not known.

V lost 6 bases to trimming and J lost 2 bases, with 16 bases between them. Germline lookup yields CDR1 SGHTA and CDR2 FQGNSA. This CDR3 comprises 16 residues. People who had autoimmune disease history or systemic immunosuppression were excluded. This TCR was recovered from an adult with an advanced solid tumor such as melanoma, head and neck, liver or kidney cancer. This chain links TRBV7-2 with TRBJ2-2; a possible D gene is TRBD1 (6 bases). The source was CD4+ or CD8+ T cells sorted from blood, collected in a trial of the OX40 agonist ivuxolimab. The CDR3 loop reads CASRSQGRANTGELFF. CDR3 nucleotides: TGTGCCAGCAGGTCACAGGGACGGGCAAACACCGGGGAGCTGTTTTTT.